The present T cell receptor beta chain was sequenced within a study of radiation and T cells in renal cell carcinoma. Study in general: Nephrectomy followed 15 Gy stereotactic body radiation by 4 weeks.

The table came from immunoSEQ multiplex PCR; TCRdb's copy has only in-frame clones and leaves some out. The table shows 140,000 or so clones, with more than 70% occurring only once. The study's findings and limits: Baseline intratumoral clonotype presence is unknown without pretreatment biopsies. In blood, top tumor clones expanded by 2 weeks, shrinking by 4.

Worth noting for this clone: Its target is not known.

This CDR3 has 15 amino acids. V lost 3 bases and J lost 2; bases outside the gene matches: 7. The V gene's germline CDR1 is SGHAT and CDR2 FQNNGV. Time point: baseline pretreatment blood. Treatment here: 15 Gy SBRT to primary tumor, nephrectomy 4 weeks later. Clear cell pathology was present in this patient's renal cell carcinoma. The chain carries TRBV11-2 and TRBJ2-7, with 7 positions matching TRBD1. The specimen was blood, collected from a patient whose treatment included radiotherapy and nephrectomy. This TCR was sampled from a woman between 45 and 65 years old with renal cell carcinoma. CDR3 in amino acids: CASSFEQGFAYEQYF. CDR3 coding DNA: TGTGCCAGCAGCTTCGAACAGGGGTTTGCCTACGAGCAGTACTTC.